This T cell receptor beta chain is drawn from a study of technical replicates of blood from a few donors (dated by TCRdb to 2017 to 2019). A note on this clone: No cognate antigen has been identified for it. No quality values exist for individual bases; no much larger clone is one base distant.

V and J are trimmed by 8 bases and 6 bases, and the gene matches miss 4 bases of the junction. Counted from cysteine to phenylalanine, this CDR3 has 12 amino acids. This entry keeps only the CDR3 DNA: 36 bases, framed from base 1. The germline V gene provides CDR1 SQVTM and CDR2 ANQGSEA. Library creation used the immunoSEQ multiplex PCR assay. The table comes from immuneACCESS by way of TCRdb, which keeps in-frame sequences with V and J called. Part of the clones is missing from these tables; in studies checked, under half for an unresolved V gene and the rest for unknown reasons. This sample gives tens of thousands of clones in total; roughly 92% of them show up just once. Over 0.35% of the sample is in the top ten clones.

The source is a human donor in good health. The chain is assembled from TRBV29-1 and TRBJ2-1; a stretch of 10 junction bases matches TRBD1. Source material: T cells isolated from PBMCs. The CDR3 amino acid sequence is: CSLGQGSNEQFF. The nucleotides are TGCAGCCTGGGACAGGGGAGCAATGAGCAGTTCTTC.